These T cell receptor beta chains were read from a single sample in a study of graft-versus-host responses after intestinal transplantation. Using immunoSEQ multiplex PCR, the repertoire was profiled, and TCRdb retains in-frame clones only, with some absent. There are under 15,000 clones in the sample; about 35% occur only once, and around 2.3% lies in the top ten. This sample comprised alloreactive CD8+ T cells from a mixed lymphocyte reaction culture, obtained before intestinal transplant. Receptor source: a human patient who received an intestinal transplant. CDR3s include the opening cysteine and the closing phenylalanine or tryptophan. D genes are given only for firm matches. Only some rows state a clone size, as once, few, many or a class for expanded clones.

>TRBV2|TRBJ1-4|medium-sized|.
TGTGCCAGCAGTGAGTCAGGGCTGGGGGAAAAACTGTTTTTT
CASSESGLGEKLFF
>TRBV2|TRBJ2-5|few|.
TGTGCCAGCAGTAGCTTCATAGGGGACCGCGAGACCCAGTACTTC
CASSSFIGDRETQYF
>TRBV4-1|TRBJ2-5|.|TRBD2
TGCGCCAGCAGCCATTCCGCGGGGGGAACTCAAGAGACCCAGTACTTC
CASSHSAGGTQETQYF
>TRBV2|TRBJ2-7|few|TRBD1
TGTGCCAGCAGAGTGACCGGGACAGGGCCCCTTCATGGCTCCTACGAGCAGTACTTC
CASRVTGTGPLHGSYEQYF
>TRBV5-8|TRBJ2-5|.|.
TGTGCCAGCAGCGGGGGTGTCAGTGTTCAAGAGACCCAGTACTTC
CASSGGVSVQETQYF
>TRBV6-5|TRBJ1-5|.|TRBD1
TGTGCCAGCAGTCTTGGACAGGGGGCTCAGCCCCAGCATTTT
CASSLGQGAQPQHF
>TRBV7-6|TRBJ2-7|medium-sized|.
TGTGCCAGCAGCTTGAGGGGGGGCGAGCAGTACTTC
CASSLRGGEQYF
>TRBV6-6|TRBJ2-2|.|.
TGTGCCAGCAGTTTAAAACAGGGAAGCGGGGAGCTGTTTTTT
CASSLKQGSGELFF
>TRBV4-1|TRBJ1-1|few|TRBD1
TGCGCCAGCAGCCCCCAGCCCAGGGGGAAGAACACTGAAGCTTTCTTT
CASSPQPRGKNTEAFF
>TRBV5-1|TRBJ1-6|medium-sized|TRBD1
TGCGCCAGCAGCTTGGGTCTGGCAGGGGGTTATTCACCCCTCCACTTT
CASSLGLAGGYSPLHF
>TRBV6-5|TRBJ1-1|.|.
TGTGCCAGCAGTTACTCGGGGGGGATCACTGAAGCTTTCTTT
CASSYSGGITEAFF
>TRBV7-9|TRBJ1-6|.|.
TGTGCCAGCAGCTCATCGACTCTCTGGGAAAATTCACCCCTCCACTTT
CASSSSTLWENSPLHF
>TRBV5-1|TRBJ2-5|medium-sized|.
TGCGCCAGCAGCCCACTGGGGGCGGTGGAGACCCAGTACTTC
CASSPLGAVETQYF
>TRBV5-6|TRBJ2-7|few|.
TGTGCCAGCAGCCCGGCGTCCTTCACTTACTCCTACGAGCAGTACTTC
CASSPASFTYSYEQYF
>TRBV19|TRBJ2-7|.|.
TGTGCCAGTAGTAGAGGGAAGGGATCTTCTACCGACGAGCAGTACTTC
CASSRGKGSSTDEQYF
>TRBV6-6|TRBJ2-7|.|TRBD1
TGTGCCAGCAGTCCCAGGACAGGCCTTGCCTCCTACGAGCAGTACTTC
CASSPRTGLASYEQYF
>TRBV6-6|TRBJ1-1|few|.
TGTGCCAGCAGTTACCCACACCTACGGACAGTTGAAGCTTTCTTT
CASSYPHLRTVEAFF
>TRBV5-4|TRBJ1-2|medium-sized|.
TGTGCCAGCACCAAATCGGAGGGCGTCTTTAACTATGGCTACACCTTC
CASTKSEGVFNYGYTF
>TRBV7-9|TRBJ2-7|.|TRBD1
TGCGCCAGCGGCCGCCCGGACAGGGCCTACGAGCAGTACTTC
CASGRPDRAYEQYF
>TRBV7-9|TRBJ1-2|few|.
TGTGCCAAGCGGGCCATCTACACCTTC
CAKRAIYTF
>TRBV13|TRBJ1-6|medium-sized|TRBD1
TGTGCCAGTAGAACCGGGACAGGGGTCTCACCCCTCCACTTT
CASRTGTGVSPLHF
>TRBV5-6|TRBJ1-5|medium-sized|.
TGTGCCAGCAGCCAAAGCGGCGGTCAGCCCCAGCATTTT
CASSQSGGQPQHF
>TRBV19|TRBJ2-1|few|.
TGTGCCAGTAGTCCAGACAGCTACAATGAGCAGTTCTTC
CASSPDSYNEQFF
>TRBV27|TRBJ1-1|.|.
TGTGCCAGCAGTTTCGCGGGGGGGGCCACTGAAGCTTTCTTT
CASSFAGGATEAFF
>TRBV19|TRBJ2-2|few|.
TGTGCGACGAAGGGGCCCACCGGGGAGCTGTTTTTT
CATKGPTGELFF
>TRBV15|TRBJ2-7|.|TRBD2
TGTGCCACCAGCAGAGACTTGGGACTAGCATACGAGCAGTACTTC
CATSRDLGLAYEQYF
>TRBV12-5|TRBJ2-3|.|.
TGTGCTAGTGGTTTGGTAGACCAGGAGCCAGATACGCAGTATTTT
CASGLVDQEPDTQYF
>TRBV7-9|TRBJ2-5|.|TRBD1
TGTGCCAGCAGCTTTGTGTCAGGACAGGGGGAAGAGACCCAGTACTTC
CASSFVSGQGEETQYF
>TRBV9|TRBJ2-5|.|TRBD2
TGTGCCAGCAGCGTAGGGACTAGCGGGGGGGCTGGCTCAGAGACCCAGTACTTC
CASSVGTSGGAGSETQYF
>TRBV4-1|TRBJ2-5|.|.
TGCGCCAGCAGCCGTGTGGGAACAGGAATTCAAGAGACCCAGTACTTC
CASSRVGTGIQETQYF
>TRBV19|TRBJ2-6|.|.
TGTGCCAGTAGGTCCTCGAGAGCCACAATCTCTGGGGCCAACGTCCTGACTTTC
CASRSSRATISGANVLTF
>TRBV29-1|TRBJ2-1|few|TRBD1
TGCAGCGTTGAGGGGACAGGCACATACAATGAGCAGTTCTTC
CSVEGTGTYNEQFF
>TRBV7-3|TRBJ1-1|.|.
TGTGCCAGCAGCGCCACCTTAGCGATGAACACTGAAGCTTTCTTT
CASSATLAMNTEAFF
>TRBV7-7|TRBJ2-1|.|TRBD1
TGTGCCAGCAGCTTAGGGACAGGTATGGGCAATGAGCAGTTCTTC
CASSLGTGMGNEQFF
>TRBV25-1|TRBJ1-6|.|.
TGTGCCAGCAGTGAAGCTAAGAGCTCCTATAATTCACCCCTCCACTTT
CASSEAKSSYNSPLHF
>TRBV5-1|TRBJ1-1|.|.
TGCGCCAGCAGCTTGGGGGTCGGGCGGAACACTGAAGCTTTCTTT
CASSLGVGRNTEAFF
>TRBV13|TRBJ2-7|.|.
TGTGCCAGCAGAGAAGCGGTGGCCTACGAGCAGTACTTC
CASREAVAYEQYF
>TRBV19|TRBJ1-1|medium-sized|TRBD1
TGTGCCAGTAGTATCGGGACAGGGAACACTGAAGCTTTCTTT
CASSIGTGNTEAFF
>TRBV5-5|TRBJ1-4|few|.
TGTGCCAGCAGCTTGGCGCGTTCTGGGGGTGAAAAACTGTTTTTT
CASSLARSGGEKLFF
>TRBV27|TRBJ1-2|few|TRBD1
TGTGCCAGCAGTTTCGGGACAGGCTATGGCTACACCTTC
CASSFGTGYGYTF
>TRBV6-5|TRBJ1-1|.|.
TGTGCCAGCAGCTTACAAGGGAGCACTGAAGCTTTCTTT
CASSLQGSTEAFF
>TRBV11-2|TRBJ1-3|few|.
TGTGCCAGCAGCCTCCGGAACTCTTCTGGAAACACCATATATTTT
CASSLRNSSGNTIYF
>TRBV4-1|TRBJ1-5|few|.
TGCGCCAGCAGCCAGATCGGGTATCAGCCCCAGCATTTT
CASSQIGYQPQHF
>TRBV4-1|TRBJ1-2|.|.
TGCGCCAGCAGCCATACTAATACCCACAGCTATGGCTACACCTTC
CASSHTNTHSYGYTF
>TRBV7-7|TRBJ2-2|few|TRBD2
TGTGCCAGCAGCTTAGCCCCTAGCGGGGCGGTGTCCGGGGAGCTGTTTTTT
CASSLAPSGAVSGELFF
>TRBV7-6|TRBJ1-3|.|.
TGTGCCAGCAGCTTAGGACAGGCTTACGGAAACACCATATATTTT
CASSLGQAYGNTIYF
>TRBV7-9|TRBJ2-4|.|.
TGTGCCAGCAGCTTAGGGTACTTACAGTACTTC
CASSLGYLQYF
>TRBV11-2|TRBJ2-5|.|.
TGTGCCAGCAGCTTTGGGTTTGGGCAGGGCGAAGAGACCCAGTACTTC
CASSFGFGQGEETQYF
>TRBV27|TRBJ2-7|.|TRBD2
TGTGCCAGCAGGTACTCGTTAGCGGGGGACTACGAGCAGTACTTC
CASRYSLAGDYEQYF
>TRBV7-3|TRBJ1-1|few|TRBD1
TGTGCCAGCAGCAGAACAGGGGGGACTGAAGCTTTCTTT
CASSRTGGTEAFF
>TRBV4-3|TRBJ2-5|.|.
TGCGCCAGCAGCCAAGTGGAAGGGGTGGAGACCCAGTACTTC
CASSQVEGVETQYF
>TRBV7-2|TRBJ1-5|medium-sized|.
TGTGCCAGCAGCTCGGGACTTTATCAGCCCCAGCATTTT
CASSSGLYQPQHF
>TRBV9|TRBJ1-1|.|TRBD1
TGTGCCAGCAATCAGGGGGGGCGGAATACTGAAGCTTTCTTT
CASNQGGRNTEAFF
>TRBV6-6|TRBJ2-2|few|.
TGTGCCCCCTCCCCCGCGGCGCCATGGGAGCTGTTTTTT
CAPSPAAPWELFF
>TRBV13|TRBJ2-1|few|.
TGTGCCAGCAGCAACCTCCGGGGGGAGCAGTTCTTC
CASSNLRGEQFF
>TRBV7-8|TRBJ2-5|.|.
TGTGCCAGCAGCTTACGCCAGATCCTACAAGAGACCCAGTACTTC
CASSLRQILQETQYF
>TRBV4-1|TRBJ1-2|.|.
TGCGCCAGCGAAGCGGGCAGGGGCGCAAACTATGGCTACACCTTC
CASEAGRGANYGYTF
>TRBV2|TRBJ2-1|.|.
TGTGCCAGCAATCTATACCGGGCGTACAATGAGCAGTTCTTC
CASNLYRAYNEQFF
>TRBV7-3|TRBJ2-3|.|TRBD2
TGTGCCAGCAGCCCCCCGGGGGGGTCAGATACGCAGTATTTT
CASSPPGGSDTQYF
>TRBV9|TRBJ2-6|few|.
TGTGCCAGCAGCGTAGGGCGGGGCCTACCAGGGGCCAACGTCCTGACTTTC
CASSVGRGLPGANVLTF